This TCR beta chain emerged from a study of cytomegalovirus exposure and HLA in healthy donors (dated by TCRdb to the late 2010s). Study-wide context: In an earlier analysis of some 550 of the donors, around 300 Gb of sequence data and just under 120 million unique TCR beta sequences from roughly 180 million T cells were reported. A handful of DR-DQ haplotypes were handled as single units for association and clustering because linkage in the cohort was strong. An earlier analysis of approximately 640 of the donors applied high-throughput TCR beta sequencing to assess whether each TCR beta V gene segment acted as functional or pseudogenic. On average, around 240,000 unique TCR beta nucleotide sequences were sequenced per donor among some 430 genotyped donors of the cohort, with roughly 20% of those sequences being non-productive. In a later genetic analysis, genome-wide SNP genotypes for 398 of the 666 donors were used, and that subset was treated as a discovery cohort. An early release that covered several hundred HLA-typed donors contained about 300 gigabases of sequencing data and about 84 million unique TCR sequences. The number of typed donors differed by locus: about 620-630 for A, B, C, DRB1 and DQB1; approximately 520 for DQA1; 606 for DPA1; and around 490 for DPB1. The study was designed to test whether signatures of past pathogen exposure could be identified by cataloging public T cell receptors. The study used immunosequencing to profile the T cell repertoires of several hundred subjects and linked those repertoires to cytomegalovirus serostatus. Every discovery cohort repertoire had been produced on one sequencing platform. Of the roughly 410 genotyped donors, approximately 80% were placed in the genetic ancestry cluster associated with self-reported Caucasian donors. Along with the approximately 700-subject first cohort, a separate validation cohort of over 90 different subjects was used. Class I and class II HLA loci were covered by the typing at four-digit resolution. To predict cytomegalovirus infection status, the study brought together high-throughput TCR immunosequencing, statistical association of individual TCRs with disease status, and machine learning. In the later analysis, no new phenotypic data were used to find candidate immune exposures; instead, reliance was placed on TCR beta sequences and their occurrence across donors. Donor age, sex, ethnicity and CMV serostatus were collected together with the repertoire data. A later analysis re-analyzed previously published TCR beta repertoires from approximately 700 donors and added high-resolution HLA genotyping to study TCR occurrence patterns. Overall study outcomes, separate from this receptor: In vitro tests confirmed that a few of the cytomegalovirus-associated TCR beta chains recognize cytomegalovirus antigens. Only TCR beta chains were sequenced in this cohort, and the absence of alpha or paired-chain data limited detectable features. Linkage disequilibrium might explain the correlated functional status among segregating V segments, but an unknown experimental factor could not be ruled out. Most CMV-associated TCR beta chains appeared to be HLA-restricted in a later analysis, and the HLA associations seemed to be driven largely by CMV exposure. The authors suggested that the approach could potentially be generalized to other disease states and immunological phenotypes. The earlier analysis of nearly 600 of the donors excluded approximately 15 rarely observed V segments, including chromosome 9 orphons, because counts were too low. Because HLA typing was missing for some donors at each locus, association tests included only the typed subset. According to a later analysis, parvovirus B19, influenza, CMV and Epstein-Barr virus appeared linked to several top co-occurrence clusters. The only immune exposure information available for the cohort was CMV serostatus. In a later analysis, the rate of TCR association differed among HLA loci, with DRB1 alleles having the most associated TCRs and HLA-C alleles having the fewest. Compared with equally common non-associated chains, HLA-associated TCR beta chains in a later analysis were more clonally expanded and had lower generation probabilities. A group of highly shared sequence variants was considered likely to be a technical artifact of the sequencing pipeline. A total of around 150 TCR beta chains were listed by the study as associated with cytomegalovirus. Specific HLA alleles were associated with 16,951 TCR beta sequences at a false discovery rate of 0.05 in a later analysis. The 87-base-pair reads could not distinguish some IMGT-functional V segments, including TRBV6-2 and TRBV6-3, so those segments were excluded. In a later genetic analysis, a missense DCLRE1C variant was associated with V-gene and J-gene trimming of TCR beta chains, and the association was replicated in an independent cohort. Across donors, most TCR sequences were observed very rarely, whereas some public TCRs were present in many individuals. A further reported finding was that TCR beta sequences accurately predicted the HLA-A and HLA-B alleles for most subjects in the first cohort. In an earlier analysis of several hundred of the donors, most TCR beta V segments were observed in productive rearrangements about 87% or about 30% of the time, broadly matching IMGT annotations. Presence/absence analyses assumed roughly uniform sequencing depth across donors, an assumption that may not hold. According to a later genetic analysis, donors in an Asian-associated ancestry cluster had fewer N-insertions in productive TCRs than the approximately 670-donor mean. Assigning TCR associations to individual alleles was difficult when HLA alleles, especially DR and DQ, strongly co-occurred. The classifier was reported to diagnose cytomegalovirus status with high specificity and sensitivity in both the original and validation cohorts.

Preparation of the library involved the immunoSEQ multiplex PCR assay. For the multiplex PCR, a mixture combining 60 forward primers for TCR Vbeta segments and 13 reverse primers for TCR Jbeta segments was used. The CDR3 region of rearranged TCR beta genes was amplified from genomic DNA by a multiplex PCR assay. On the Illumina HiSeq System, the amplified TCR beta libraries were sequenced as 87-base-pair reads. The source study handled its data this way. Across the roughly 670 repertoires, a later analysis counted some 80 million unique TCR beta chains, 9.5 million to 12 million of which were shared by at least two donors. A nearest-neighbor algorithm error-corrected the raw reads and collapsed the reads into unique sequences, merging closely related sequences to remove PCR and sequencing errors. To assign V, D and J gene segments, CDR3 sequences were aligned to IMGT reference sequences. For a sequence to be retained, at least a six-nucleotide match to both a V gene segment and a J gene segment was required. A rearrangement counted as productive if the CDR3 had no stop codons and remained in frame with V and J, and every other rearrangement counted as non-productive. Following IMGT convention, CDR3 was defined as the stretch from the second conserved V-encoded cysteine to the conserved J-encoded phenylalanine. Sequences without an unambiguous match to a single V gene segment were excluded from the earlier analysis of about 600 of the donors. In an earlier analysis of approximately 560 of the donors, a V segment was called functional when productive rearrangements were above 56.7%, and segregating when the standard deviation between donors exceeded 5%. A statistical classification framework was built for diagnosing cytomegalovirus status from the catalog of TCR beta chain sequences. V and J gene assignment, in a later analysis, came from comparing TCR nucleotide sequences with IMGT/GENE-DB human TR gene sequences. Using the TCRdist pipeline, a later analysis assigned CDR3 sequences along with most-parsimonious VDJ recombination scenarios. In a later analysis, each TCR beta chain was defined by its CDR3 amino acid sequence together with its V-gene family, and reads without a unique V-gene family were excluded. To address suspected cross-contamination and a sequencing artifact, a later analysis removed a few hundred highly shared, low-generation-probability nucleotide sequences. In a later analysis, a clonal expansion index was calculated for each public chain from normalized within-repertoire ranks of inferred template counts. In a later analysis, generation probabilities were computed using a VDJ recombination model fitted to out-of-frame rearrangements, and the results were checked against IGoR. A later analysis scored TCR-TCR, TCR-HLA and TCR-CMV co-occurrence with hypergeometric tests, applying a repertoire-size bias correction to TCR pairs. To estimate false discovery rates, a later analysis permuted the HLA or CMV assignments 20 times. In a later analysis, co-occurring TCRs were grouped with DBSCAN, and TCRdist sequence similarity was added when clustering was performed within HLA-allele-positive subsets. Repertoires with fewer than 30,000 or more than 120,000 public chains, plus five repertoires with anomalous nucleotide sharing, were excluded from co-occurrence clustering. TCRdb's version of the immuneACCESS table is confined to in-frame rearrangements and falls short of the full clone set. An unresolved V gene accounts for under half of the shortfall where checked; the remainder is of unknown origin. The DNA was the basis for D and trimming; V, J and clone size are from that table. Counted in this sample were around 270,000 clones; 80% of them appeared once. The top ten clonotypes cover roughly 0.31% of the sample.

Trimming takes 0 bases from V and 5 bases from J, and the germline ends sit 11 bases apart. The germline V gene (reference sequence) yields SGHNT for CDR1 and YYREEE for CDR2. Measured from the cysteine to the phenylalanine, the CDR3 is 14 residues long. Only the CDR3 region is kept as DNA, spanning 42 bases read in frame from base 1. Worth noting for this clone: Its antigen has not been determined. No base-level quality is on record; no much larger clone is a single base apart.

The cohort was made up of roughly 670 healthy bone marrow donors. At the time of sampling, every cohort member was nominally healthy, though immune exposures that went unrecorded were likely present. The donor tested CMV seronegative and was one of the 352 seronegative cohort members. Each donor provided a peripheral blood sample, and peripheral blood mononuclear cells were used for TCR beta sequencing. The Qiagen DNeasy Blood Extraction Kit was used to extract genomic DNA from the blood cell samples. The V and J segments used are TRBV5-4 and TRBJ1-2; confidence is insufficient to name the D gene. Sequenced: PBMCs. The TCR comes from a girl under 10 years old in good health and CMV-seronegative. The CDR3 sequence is CASSLGSEDYGYTF. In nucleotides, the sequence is TGTGCCAGCAGCTTGGGTTCAGAAGATTATGGCTACACCTTC.